This T cell receptor beta chain was sequenced during a study of T cells after yellow fever vaccination. Overall study results and limits: Clones from primary vaccination mostly reappeared after the booster (roughly 95% CD4, under 90% CD8).

This CDR3 has 15 amino acids. From germline, CDR1 is MGHRA and CDR2 YSYEKL. The V and J ends lost 3 bases and 4 bases, in that order; junction bases with no gene match: 6. One entry per CDR3 protein results from TCRdb running MiXCR on the 5' RACE reads. In the table there are more than 75,000 distinct CDR3 sequences, approximately 9% of which are singletons. The sequencing used CD8+ T cells not binding an NS4B(214-222) dextramer, sorted from PBMCs, collected around 15 days after the first yellow fever vaccination. The receptor comes from a young man who received the YFV17D yellow fever vaccine. The rearrangement joins TRBV4-1 to TRBJ1-2; 9 nucleotides align to TRBD1. The CDR3: CASSHRTGDTYGYTF. The CDR3 DNA reads TGCGCCAGCAGCCACCGGACAGGGGACACCTATGGCTACACCTTC.